Listed below are T cell receptor beta chains from one sample, sequenced in a study of blood T cell repertoires in COVID-19. Assay: immunoSEQ multiplex PCR; the TCRdb copy retains only in-frame clones and omits some. The sample holds about 50,000 clones; over 70% are singletons and the top ten take 9.5% to 15%. The sequenced sample consisted of peripheral blood. The receptors were gathered from a human donor with active COVID-19. The donor label of this sample is uncertain. The CDR3 runs from the conserved cysteine through the conserved F or W. The order of the fields is D gene, J gene, V gene, clone size, CDR3 protein, CDR3 DNA. The D gene is left open where the match is weak. Clone size is given for some rows only: seen once, a few or many times, or a class if the clone is expanded.

D gene: TRBD1; J gene: TRBJ2-3; V gene: TRBV24-1; clone size: .; CDR3 protein: CATSDLPGQGTDTQYF; CDR3 DNA: TGTGCCACCAGTGACCTGCCGGGACAGGGTACAGATACGCAGTATTTT
D gene: .; J gene: TRBJ2-3; V gene: TRBV7-2; clone size: .; CDR3 protein: CASSPQGSGTDTQYF; CDR3 DNA: TGTGCCAGCAGCCCACAGGGATCTGGCACAGATACGCAGTATTTT
D gene: TRBD1; J gene: TRBJ2-3; V gene: TRBV18; clone size: .; CDR3 protein: CASSKGTGSTDTQYF; CDR3 DNA: TGTGCCAGCTCGAAAGGGACAGGGTCGACAGATACGCAGTATTTT
D gene: .; J gene: TRBJ1-1; V gene: TRBV28; clone size: .; CDR3 protein: CASSSPRRGTEAFF; CDR3 DNA: TGTGCCAGCAGTTCCCCCCGCAGGGGCACTGAAGCTTTCTTT
D gene: TRBD2; J gene: TRBJ2-3; V gene: TRBV7-3; clone size: .; CDR3 protein: CASSFFRLAGGGTQYF; CDR3 DNA: TGTGCCAGCAGCTTTTTTCGGCTAGCGGGAGGGGGTACGCAGTATTTT
D gene: .; J gene: TRBJ1-5; V gene: TRBV10-3; clone size: .; CDR3 protein: CATQMDSNSNQPQHF; CDR3 DNA: TGTGCCACCCAAATGGACAGTAATAGCAATCAGCCCCAGCATTTT
D gene: TRBD1; J gene: TRBJ1-1; V gene: TRBV5-1; clone size: .; CDR3 protein: CASSEPGGGEAFF; CDR3 DNA: TGCGCCAGCAGCGAACCAGGGGGTGGTGAAGCTTTCTTT
D gene: TRBD2; J gene: TRBJ2-1; V gene: TRBV12-5; clone size: .; CDR3 protein: CASGPGTIPYNEQFF; CDR3 DNA: TGTGCTAGTGGTCCCGGGACTATCCCCTACAATGAGCAGTTCTTC
D gene: TRBD2; J gene: TRBJ2-3; V gene: TRBV4-3; clone size: .; CDR3 protein: CASSRTSGPTDTQYF; CDR3 DNA: TGCGCCAGCAGCCGGACTAGCGGACCCACAGATACGCAGTATTTT
D gene: .; J gene: TRBJ2-1; V gene: TRBV14; clone size: .; CDR3 protein: CASSQGGGYSYNEQFF; CDR3 DNA: TGTGCCAGCAGCCAAGGAGGGGGTTATTCCTACAATGAGCAGTTCTTC
D gene: .; J gene: TRBJ2-5; V gene: TRBV30; clone size: .; CDR3 protein: CAWRKAGQTQYF; CDR3 DNA: TGTGCCTGGAGAAAAGCTGGGCAGACCCAGTACTTC
D gene: TRBD1; J gene: TRBJ2-1; V gene: TRBV28; clone size: .; CDR3 protein: CASRHRGLSSYNEQFF; CDR3 DNA: TGTGCCAGCAGACACAGGGGCCTCTCCTCCTACAATGAGCAGTTCTTC
D gene: .; J gene: TRBJ2-1; V gene: TRBV11-3; clone size: .; CDR3 protein: CASSLGLRAPNEQFF; CDR3 DNA: TGTGCCAGCAGCTTAGGGTTGCGGGCGCCGAACGAGCAGTTCTTC
D gene: TRBD1; J gene: TRBJ2-7; V gene: TRBV4-3; clone size: .; CDR3 protein: CASSQVRGTYEQYF; CDR3 DNA: TGCGCCAGCAGCCAAGTCAGGGGGACCTACGAGCAGTACTTC
D gene: .; J gene: TRBJ2-1; V gene: TRBV20-1; clone size: once; CDR3 protein: CSASPEQFF; CDR3 DNA: TGCAGTGCTAGTCCAGAGCAGTTCTTC
D gene: .; J gene: TRBJ1-1; V gene: TRBV12-3/TRBV12-4; clone size: few; CDR3 protein: CASRLGPFGEAFF; CDR3 DNA: TGTGCCAGCAGGCTGGGGCCTTTTGGCGAGGCTTTCTTT
D gene: .; J gene: TRBJ1-1; V gene: TRBV3-1/TRBV3-2; clone size: .; CDR3 protein: CASSQEYEAFF; CDR3 DNA: TGTGCCAGCAGCCAGGAGTATGAAGCTTTCTTT
D gene: TRBD1; J gene: TRBJ1-2; V gene: TRBV5-1; clone size: .; CDR3 protein: CASGRQGNYGYTF; CDR3 DNA: TGCGCCAGCGGTCGACAGGGGAACTATGGCTACACCTTC
D gene: TRBD1; J gene: TRBJ2-5; V gene: TRBV20-1; clone size: .; CDR3 protein: CSASSLATGGDETQYF; CDR3 DNA: TGCAGTGCTAGTTCGCTGGCGACAGGGGGTGATGAGACCCAGTACTTC
D gene: .; J gene: TRBJ1-1; V gene: TRBV25-1; clone size: .; CDR3 protein: CASSPGLYTEAFF; CDR3 DNA: TGTGCCAGCAGCCCCGGACTGTACACTGAAGCTTTCTTT
D gene: .; J gene: TRBJ2-1; V gene: TRBV28; clone size: .; CDR3 protein: CASSLLRTSYNEQFF; CDR3 DNA: TGTGCCAGCAGTTTATTGCGCACCTCCTACAATGAGCAGTTCTTC
D gene: TRBD1; J gene: TRBJ2-5; V gene: TRBV29-1; clone size: few; CDR3 protein: CSGDRLQETQYF; CDR3 DNA: TGCAGCGGGGACAGGCTACAAGAGACCCAGTACTTC
D gene: .; J gene: TRBJ1-1; V gene: TRBV11-2; clone size: .; CDR3 protein: CASSLEGQGLNTEAFF; CDR3 DNA: TGTGCCAGCAGCTTAGAAGGCCAGGGATTGAACACTGAAGCTTTCTTT
D gene: .; J gene: TRBJ1-3; V gene: TRBV5-1; clone size: .; CDR3 protein: CASSLETFSGNTIYF; CDR3 DNA: TGCGCCAGCAGCTTGGAGACATTCTCAGGAAACACCATATATTTT
D gene: .; J gene: TRBJ2-1; V gene: TRBV7-8; clone size: .; CDR3 protein: CASSLDERLVNEQFF; CDR3 DNA: TGTGCCAGCAGCTTAGACGAACGGTTGGTCAATGAGCAGTTCTTC
D gene: .; J gene: TRBJ1-1; V gene: TRBV7-9; clone size: .; CDR3 protein: CASSQTVNTEAFF; CDR3 DNA: TGTGCCAGCAGTCAAACGGTGAACACTGAAGCTTTCTTT
D gene: TRBD1; J gene: TRBJ2-3; V gene: TRBV14; clone size: .; CDR3 protein: CASSQGPGQGATKQYF; CDR3 DNA: TGTGCCAGCAGCCAAGGTCCGGGACAGGGGGCGACGAAGCAGTATTTT
D gene: TRBD2; J gene: TRBJ2-1; V gene: TRBV6-2/TRBV6-3; clone size: .; CDR3 protein: CASSPLGSGGDEQFF; CDR3 DNA: TGTGCCAGCAGCCCTCTCGGTTCGGGGGGGGATGAGCAGTTCTTC
D gene: .; J gene: TRBJ2-2; V gene: TRBV7-3; clone size: .; CDR3 protein: CASSLMGGNTGELFF; CDR3 DNA: TGTGCCAGCAGCTTAATGGGGGGAAACACCGGGGAGCTGTTTTTT
D gene: TRBD2; J gene: TRBJ2-2; V gene: TRBV7-3; clone size: .; CDR3 protein: CASSPSGGTSVRGELFF; CDR3 DNA: TGTGCCAGCAGCCCCTCGGGGGGGACTAGCGTCAGGGGGGAGCTGTTTTTT
D gene: TRBD1; J gene: TRBJ2-5; V gene: TRBV24-1; clone size: .; CDR3 protein: CATSDTPLAGGQETQYF; CDR3 DNA: TGTGCCACCAGTGATACACCCTTGGCAGGGGGCCAGGAGACCCAGTACTTC
D gene: .; J gene: TRBJ1-1; V gene: TRBV2; clone size: .; CDR3 protein: CASSEWGTNTEAFF; CDR3 DNA: TGTGCCAGCAGTGAGTGGGGGACTAACACTGAAGCTTTCTTT
D gene: .; J gene: TRBJ2-2; V gene: TRBV29-1; clone size: once; CDR3 protein: CSVNKNTGELFF; CDR3 DNA: TGCAGCGTTAACAAGAACACCGGGGAGCTGTTTTTT
D gene: TRBD1; J gene: TRBJ2-6; V gene: TRBV19; clone size: .; CDR3 protein: CASSSGTAVLGANVLTF; CDR3 DNA: TGTGCCAGTAGCTCCGGGACAGCGGTGTTGGGGGCCAACGTCCTGACTTTC
D gene: TRBD2; J gene: TRBJ2-5; V gene: TRBV6-2/TRBV6-3; clone size: once; CDR3 protein: CASSLAEQETQYF; CDR3 DNA: TGTGCCAGCAGTCTAGCGGAACAAGAGACCCAGTACTTC
D gene: .; J gene: TRBJ2-3; V gene: TRBV11-2; clone size: .; CDR3 protein: CASLQRHESTDTQYF; CDR3 DNA: TGTGCCAGCTTACAGCGGCATGAGAGCACAGATACGCAGTATTTT
D gene: .; J gene: TRBJ1-4; V gene: TRBV3-1/TRBV3-2; clone size: .; CDR3 protein: CASSRRGTNEKLFF; CDR3 DNA: TGTGCCAGCAGCCGCAGGGGAACTAATGAAAAACTGTTTTTT
D gene: .; J gene: TRBJ2-7; V gene: TRBV28; clone size: .; CDR3 protein: CASYHGSSYEQYF; CDR3 DNA: TGTGCCAGTTACCACGGGAGCTCCTACGAGCAGTACTTC
D gene: TRBD1; J gene: TRBJ2-7; V gene: TRBV4-3; clone size: .; CDR3 protein: CASSQVWDRLYEQYF; CDR3 DNA: TGCGCCAGCAGCCAAGTGTGGGACAGACTCTACGAGCAGTACTTC
D gene: TRBD2; J gene: TRBJ2-2; V gene: TRBV4-1; clone size: few; CDR3 protein: CASSPETSGNTGELFF; CDR3 DNA: TGCGCCAGCAGCCCGGAGACTAGCGGGAACACCGGGGAGCTGTTTTTT
D gene: .; J gene: TRBJ1-2; V gene: TRBV5-1; clone size: .; CDR3 protein: CASSPAGGQGYTF; CDR3 DNA: TGCGCCAGCAGCCCAGCGGGGGGGCAGGGCTACACCTTC
D gene: TRBD2; J gene: TRBJ2-2; V gene: TRBV7-3; clone size: .; CDR3 protein: CASSTSGSAGELFF; CDR3 DNA: TGTGCCAGCAGTACTAGCGGGAGTGCCGGGGAGCTGTTTTTT
D gene: .; J gene: TRBJ2-2; V gene: TRBV5-1; clone size: .; CDR3 protein: CASSGGGKGTGELFF; CDR3 DNA: TGCGCCAGCAGCGGGGGCGGTAAAGGCACCGGGGAGCTGTTTTTT
D gene: .; J gene: TRBJ1-2; V gene: TRBV6-5; clone size: few; CDR3 protein: CASSTGRRVSYGYTF; CDR3 DNA: TGTGCCAGCAGTACTGGCCGCCGGGTCTCCTACGGCTACACCTTC
D gene: TRBD2; J gene: TRBJ2-7; V gene: TRBV18; clone size: .; CDR3 protein: CASSLGLAGYEQYF; CDR3 DNA: TGTGCCAGCTCACTCGGACTAGCGGGCTACGAGCAGTACTTC
D gene: TRBD2; J gene: TRBJ2-1; V gene: TRBV7-9; clone size: .; CDR3 protein: CASSPSERGSYNEQFF; CDR3 DNA: TGTGCCAGCAGCCCGAGCGAGCGGGGATCCTACAATGAGCAGTTCTTC
D gene: .; J gene: TRBJ2-6; V gene: TRBV4-1; clone size: .; CDR3 protein: CASSQDQFSGANVLTF; CDR3 DNA: TGCGCCAGCAGCCAAGATCAGTTCTCTGGGGCCAACGTCCTGACTTTC
D gene: TRBD1; J gene: TRBJ2-5; V gene: TRBV5-1; clone size: .; CDR3 protein: CASSLGQGQETQYF; CDR3 DNA: TGCGCCAGCAGCCTAGGACAGGGTCAAGAGACCCAGTACTTC
D gene: TRBD2; J gene: TRBJ2-4; V gene: TRBV2; clone size: .; CDR3 protein: CASSDLAGGSNIQYF; CDR3 DNA: TGTGCCAGCAGTGATCTAGCGGGAGGTTCGAACATTCAGTACTTC
D gene: TRBD2; J gene: TRBJ2-7; V gene: TRBV28; clone size: .; CDR3 protein: CASSFRGTRSYEQYF; CDR3 DNA: TGTGCCAGCAGTTTTAGGGGGACTAGAAGCTACGAGCAGTACTTC
D gene: TRBD1; J gene: TRBJ1-1; V gene: TRBV19; clone size: .; CDR3 protein: CASSIGRDRGLRNTEAFF; CDR3 DNA: TGTGCCAGTAGTATAGGACGGGACAGGGGCCTTCGGAACACTGAAGCTTTCTTT
D gene: TRBD2; J gene: TRBJ2-1; V gene: TRBV10-3; clone size: .; CDR3 protein: CAIRVFSGSQYNEQFF; CDR3 DNA: TGTGCCATCAGAGTTTTTAGCGGGAGCCAGTACAATGAGCAGTTCTTC
D gene: .; J gene: TRBJ2-7; V gene: TRBV5-5; clone size: .; CDR3 protein: CASSLEYERGGYEQYF; CDR3 DNA: TGTGCCAGCAGCTTGGAATATGAGAGGGGGGGCTACGAGCAGTACTTC
D gene: .; J gene: TRBJ2-1; V gene: TRBV29-1; clone size: .; CDR3 protein: CSGSSYNEQFF; CDR3 DNA: TGCAGCGGGAGCTCCTACAATGAGCAGTTCTTC
D gene: .; J gene: TRBJ1-5; V gene: TRBV27; clone size: .; CDR3 protein: CASSPTSGRANQPQHF; CDR3 DNA: TGTGCCAGCAGTCCCACTAGCGGCAGGGCTAATCAGCCCCAGCATTTT
D gene: TRBD1; J gene: TRBJ1-4; V gene: TRBV24-1; clone size: once; CDR3 protein: CATSAAGTGNEKLFF; CDR3 DNA: TGTGCCACCAGTGCTGCGGGGACAGGGAATGAAAAACTGTTTTTT